This entry lists 12 T cell receptor beta chains sequenced from one sample in a study of metastatic and nonmetastatic thyroid tumors. TCRdb called clones again from the PCR reads with MiXCR. Of almost 70,000 clones listed, approximately 15% are singletons. Thyroid surgery took place with no prior treatment in any patient. The sequenced sample was blood. The source is a male donor with papillary thyroid cancer or a benign thyroid nodule (not recorded which). Some clones in this sample may be carry-over from other donors' samples.

The chain joins TRBV20-1 to TRBJ2-7, with 9 bases identical to TRBD2. J gave up 4 bases and V 5 bases, and 6 bases lay outside the gene matches. The CDR3 is 13 amino acids. Germline-derived CDR1 and CDR2 are DFQATT and SNEGSKA (reference sequence). This CDR3 is CSAETSGAYEQYV. The CDR3 nucleotides read TGCAGTGCTGAGACTAGCGGAGCTTACGAGCAGTACGTC.

In this sample, this clone turned up many times. The chain joins TRBV6-1 to TRBJ2-7, with D perhaps TRBD2 (5 bases). This CDR3 spans 13 amino acids. The germline gives CDR1 MNHNS, CDR2 SASEGT. V gave up 5 bases and J gave up 1 base, with 9 bases separating them. This chain's CDR3 is CASSWGDSYEQYF. CDR3 in DNA: TGTGCCAGCAGTTGGGGAGATTCCTACGAGCAGTACTTC.

The gene calls are TRBV2 and TRBJ2-1; D remains ambiguous. Germline V gene lookup returns CDR1 SNHLY and CDR2 FYNNEI. The CDR3 spans 13 residues. Trimming took 7 bases from V and 5 from J, leaving 12 bases between them. The CDR3 sequence: CASTCRENNEQFF. DNA for the CDR3: TGTGCCAGCACTTGTCGAGAGAACAATGAGCAGTTCTTC.

Ten or more counts support this clone. This rearrangement joins TRBV6-2 or TRBV6-3 to TRBJ1-2; D possibly corresponds to TRBD1 (5 bases). Trimming took 7 bases from V and 4 from J, leaving 19 bases between them. The CDR3 runs to 15 residues. Looked up from germline, CDR1 is MNHEY and CDR2 is SVGEGT. CDR3 sequence (DNA): TGTGCCAGCAATGAAATCAGCGGAAGGGGCTATGGCTACACCTTC. Its protein is CASNEISGRGYGYTF.

As concerns this clone: Germline is not matched at one junction end, which may reflect a read error. V usage is TRBV11-2 and J usage is TRBJ2-7, with D perhaps TRBD2 (5 bases). Germline values: CDR1 SGHAT, CDR2 FQNNGV. This CDR3 is built from 18 residues. CDR3 DNA: TGTTCCAGCAGCTTAGAATGGTTCGGGGAGTTAGCTCACAACGAGCAGTACTTC. This encodes CSSSLEWFGELAHNEQYF.

The sample holds many counts of this clone. Just one base apart from a much larger clone, this may be a read error. This sample includes further DNA sequences coding for the same CDR3. CDR3: CASSQAPTGGEGGYTF. CDR3 coding DNA: TGCGCCAGTAGCCAAGCCCCGACAGGGGGCGAGGGTGGCTACACCTTC. V gene TRBV4-3 combines with J gene TRBJ1-2; 10 bases fit TRBD1. In germline, CDR1 is LGHNA, CDR2 YSLEER. The CDR3 has 16 residues.

This clone has a count of ten or more. The chain employs TRBV5-6 and TRBJ1-3, with a weak D call TRBD1 (5 bases). The CDR3 is 15 amino acids. The V gene's germline CDR1 is SGHDT and CDR2 YYEEEE. Between the trimmed V and J ends, which lost 2 bases and 0 bases, there was a span of 9 bases. This CDR3 reads CASSLRTTSGNTIYF. CDR3 bases: TGTGCCAGCAGCTTAAGGACAACCTCTGGAAACACCATATATTTT.

V usage is TRBV2 and J usage is TRBJ1-3; D may be TRBD1 (6 bases). Germline V gene sequence: CDR1 SNHLY, CDR2 FYNNEI. This CDR3 has 16 residues. V was trimmed by 8 bases and J by 0 bases, leaving 17 bases between them. CDR3 in amino acids: CASGGARADSGNTIYF. CDR3 nucleotide sequence: TGTGCCAGCGGGGGGGCCAGGGCGGACTCTGGAAACACCATATATTTT. Full variable domain (outside the CDR3, taken from reference TRBV2 and TRBJ1-3): EPEVTQTPSHQVTQMGQEVILRCVPISNHLYFYWYRQILGQKVEFLVSFYNNEISEKSEIFDDQFSVERPDGSNFTLKIRSTKLEDSAMYFCASGGARADSGNTIYFGEGSWLTVV.

This clone has more than one count but fewer than ten. The V gene is TRBV6-5, the J gene TRBJ1-1; a possible D gene is TRBD1 (5 bases). This CDR3 region has 15 residues. Germline values: CDR1 MNHEY, CDR2 SVGAGI. V was cut by 6 bases and J by 5 bases, with 19 bases left in between. The CDR3 DNA sequence: TGTGCCAGCAGCCAGGACACCCTCATGTGGACTGAAGCTTTCTTT. Amino acid sequence: CASSQDTLMWTEAFF.

This clone showed up many times. This chain's CDR3 is CASSYSRAYEQYF. The CDR3 coding sequence is TGTGCCAGCAGTTACTCGAGGGCCTACGAGCAGTACTTC. The V and J genes are TRBV6-2 or TRBV6-3 and TRBJ2-7, with TRBD2 as a possible D gene (5 bases). The V end lost 0 bases, the J end lost 2 bases, and 5 bases lay between the germline ends. The CDR3 is 13 amino acids. Germline lookup yields CDR1 MNHEY and CDR2 SVGEGT.

This clone was picked up many times. The rearrangement joins TRBV6-5 to TRBJ2-3, with 7 bases lining up with TRBD2. CDR3 size: 14 residues. Germline V lookup: CDR1 MNHEY, CDR2 SVGAGI. J lost 5 bases, V lost 2 bases, and 4 bases had no gene match. This CDR3 is CASSYVAGGDTQYF. CDR3 nucleotides: TGTGCCAGCAGTTACGTAGCGGGCGGAGATACGCAGTATTTT.

This clone was seen repeatedly, ten times or more. V and J are TRBV6-1 and TRBJ2-7, with TRBD2 identical over 12 bases. V lost 5 bases to trimming and J lost 4 bases; unmatched junction nucleotides: 6. CDR3 length equals 15 residues. Germline-derived CDR1 and CDR2 are MNHNS and SASEGT. CDR3 coding DNA: TGTGCCAGCAGTTCTAGCGGGAGGGCCGGATACGAGCAGTACTTC. It specifies CASSSSGRAGYEQYF.